This entry describes one TCR beta chain. The CDR3 is made up of 16 amino acids. Germline assignment: CDR1 MDHEN and CDR2 SYDVKM. Trimming removed 3 bases at V and 4 bases at J, with 15 bases between. It was at deep level that the assay was run. Original processing notes: Filtering differed for immunoSEQ, which gave only junction sequences without quality scores. Repertoires were generated with immunoSEQ multiplex PCR, while TCRdb's copy carries only in-frame clones and drops some. Clonal size and the V and J genes are those of that table, whereas D and trimming came from the DNA. Of roughly 2,000,000 clones listed, 93% are singletons. Terminally differentiated effector memory CD45RA+ cells were left out of the naive CD8 fraction, which was CD45RO-negative and positively selected for CCR7. This entry comes from a study of shared clonotypes between healthy human individuals.

The rearrangement links TRBV28 to TRBJ2-2; D may be TRBD1 or TRBD2 (6 bases each). Sequenced: naive CD8+ T cells from PBMCs. The clonotype originates from a man younger than 35 in good health. Some clones in this sample may be carry-over from other donors' samples. The CDR3 sequence is CASSFPPPGATGELFF. The CDR3 DNA sequence: TGTGCCAGCAGTTTCCCCCCGCCGGGGGCCACCGGGGAGCTGTTTTTT.